This section outlines one T cell receptor beta chain sequence together with its context. Its antigen is not known. This specimen comes from a study of cytomegalovirus exposure and HLA in healthy donors. Study results and limitations: Accurate HLA-A and HLA-B prediction from TCR beta sequences was reported for most subjects.

It was with 60 Vbeta and 13 Jbeta primers that the PCR ran. The assay was immunoSEQ multiplex PCR, and TCRdb's table has in-frame clones only and misses some. The sample lists about 140,000 clones, approximately 86% occurring once. Sequences were obtained from PBMCs. The receptor was derived from a woman between 40 and 50 years old in good health and CMV-seronegative.

CDR3 DNA sequence: TGTGCCAGCAGGACGACTAGTATGGAGACCCAGTACTTC. This encodes CASRTTSMETQYF. J is TRBJ2-5 and V is TRBV28; a weak D match, TRBD2 (6 bases). This CDR3 is 13 amino acids long. V was pared by 6 bases and J by 5 bases, with 13 bases between. Germline assignment: CDR1 MDHEN and CDR2 SYDVKM. Based on the CDR3 plus reference TRBV28 and TRBJ2-5, the full variable domain is DVKVTQSSRYLVKRTGEKVFLECVQDMDHENMFWYRQDPGLGLRLIYFSYDVKMKEKGDIPEGYSVSREKKERFSLILESASTNQTSMYLCASRTTSMETQYFGPGTRLLVL.